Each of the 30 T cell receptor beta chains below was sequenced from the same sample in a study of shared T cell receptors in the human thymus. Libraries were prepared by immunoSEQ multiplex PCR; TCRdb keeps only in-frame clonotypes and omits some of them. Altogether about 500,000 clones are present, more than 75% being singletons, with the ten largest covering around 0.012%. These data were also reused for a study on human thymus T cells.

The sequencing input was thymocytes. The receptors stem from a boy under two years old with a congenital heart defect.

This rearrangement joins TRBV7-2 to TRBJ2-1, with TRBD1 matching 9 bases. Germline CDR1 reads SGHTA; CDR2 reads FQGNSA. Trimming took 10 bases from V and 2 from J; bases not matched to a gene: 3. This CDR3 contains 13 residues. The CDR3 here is CANGQGPYNEQFF. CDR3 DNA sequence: TGTGCCAACGGACAGGGGCCCTACAATGAGCAGTTCTTC.

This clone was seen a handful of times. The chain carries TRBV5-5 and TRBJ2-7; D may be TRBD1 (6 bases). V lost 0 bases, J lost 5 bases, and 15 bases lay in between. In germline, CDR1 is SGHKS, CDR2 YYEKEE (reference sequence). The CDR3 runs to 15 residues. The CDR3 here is CASSLVWGTGHEQYF. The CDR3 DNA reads TGTGCCAGCAGCTTGGTTTGGGGTACAGGGCACGAGCAGTACTTC. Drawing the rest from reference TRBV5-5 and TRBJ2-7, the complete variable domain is DAGVTQSPTHLIKTRGQQVTLRCSPISGHKSVSWYQQVLGQGPQFIFQYYEKEERGRGNFPDRFSARQFPNYSSELNVNALLLGDSALYLCASSLVWGTGHEQYFGPGTRLTVT.

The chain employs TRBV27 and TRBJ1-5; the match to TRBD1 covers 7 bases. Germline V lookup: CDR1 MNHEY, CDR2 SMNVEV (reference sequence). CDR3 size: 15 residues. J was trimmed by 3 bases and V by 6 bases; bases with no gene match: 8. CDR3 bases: TGTGCCAGCAGGGCAGGGGGTAATTACAATCAGCCCCAGCATTTT. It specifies CASRAGGNYNQPQHF.

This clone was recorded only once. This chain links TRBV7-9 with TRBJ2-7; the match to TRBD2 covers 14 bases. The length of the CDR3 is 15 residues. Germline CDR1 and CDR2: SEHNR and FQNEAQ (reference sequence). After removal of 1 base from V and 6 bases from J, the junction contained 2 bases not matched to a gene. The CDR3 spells CASSLVGLAGGEQYF. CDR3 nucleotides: TGTGCCAGCAGCTTAGTAGGACTAGCGGGAGGCGAGCAGTACTTC.

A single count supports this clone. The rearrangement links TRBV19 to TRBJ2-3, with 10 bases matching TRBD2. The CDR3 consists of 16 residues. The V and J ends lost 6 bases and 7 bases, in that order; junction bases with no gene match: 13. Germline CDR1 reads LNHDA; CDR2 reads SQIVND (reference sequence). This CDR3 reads CASSRGAGGPSNTQYF. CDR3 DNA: TGTGCCAGTAGCCGAGGAGCGGGAGGGCCCTCGAATACGCAGTATTTT.

In DNA form, the CDR3 reads TGTGCCAGCAGCCCTCGCCCGGGAGCAGAGACCCAGTACTTC. The encoded protein is CASSPRPGAETQYF. The rearrangement joins TRBV7-4 to TRBJ2-5, with D perhaps TRBD2 (6 bases). The CDR3 consists of 14 residues. CDR1 is SGHVT, CDR2 SQSDAQ, per germline. Trimming left V 5 bases short and J 4 bases short, with 14 bases between. Variable domain in full (rest from reference TRBV7-4 and TRBJ2-5): GAGVSQSPRYKVAKRGRDVALRCDSISGHVTLYWYRQTLGQGSEVLTYSQSDAQRDKSGRPSGRFSAERPERSVSTLKIQRTEQGDSAVYLCASSPRPGAETQYFGPGTRLLVL.

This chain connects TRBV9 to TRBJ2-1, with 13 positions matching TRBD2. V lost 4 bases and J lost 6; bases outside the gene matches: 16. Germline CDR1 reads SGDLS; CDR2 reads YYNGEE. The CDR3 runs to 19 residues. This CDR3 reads CASSLRTSGGAALGNEQFF. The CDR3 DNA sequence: TGTGCCAGCAGCCTACGGACTAGCGGGGGCGCAGCATTGGGCAATGAGCAGTTCTTC.

CDR3 DNA: TGTGCCAGCAGCGAAAGGCCTAGCGGGGAAGGGGCGTTTCTTCCAGATACGCAGTATTTT. Protein: CASSERPSGEGAFLPDTQYF. The chain carries TRBV13 and TRBJ2-3; TRBD2 matches 9 bases. Per germline, CDR1 PRHDT and CDR2 FYEKMQ (reference sequence). The V and J ends lost 5 bases and 4 bases, in that order; junction bases with no gene match: 22. The CDR3 length is 20 residues.

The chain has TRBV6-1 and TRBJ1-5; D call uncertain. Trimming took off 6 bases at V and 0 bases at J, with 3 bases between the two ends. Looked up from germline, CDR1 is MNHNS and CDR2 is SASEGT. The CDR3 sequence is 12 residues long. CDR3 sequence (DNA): TGTGCCAGCAGGCGTAGCAATCAGCCCCAGCATTTT. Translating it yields CASRRSNQPQHF.

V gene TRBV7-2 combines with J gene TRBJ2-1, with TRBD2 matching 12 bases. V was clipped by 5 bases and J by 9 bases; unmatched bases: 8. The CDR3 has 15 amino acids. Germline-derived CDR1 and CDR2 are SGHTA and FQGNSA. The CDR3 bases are TGTGCCAGCAGCCCCGCTAGCGGGAGGGGGGTTGAGCAGTTCTTC. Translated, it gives CASSPASGRGVEQFF.

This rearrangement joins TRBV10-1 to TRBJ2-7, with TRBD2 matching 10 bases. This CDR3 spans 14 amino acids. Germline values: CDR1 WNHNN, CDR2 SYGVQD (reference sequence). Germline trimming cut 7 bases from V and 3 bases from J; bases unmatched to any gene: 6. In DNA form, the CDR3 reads TGCGCCAGCAAATTAGCGGGAGGCCTCTACGAGCAGTACTTC. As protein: CASKLAGGLYEQYF.

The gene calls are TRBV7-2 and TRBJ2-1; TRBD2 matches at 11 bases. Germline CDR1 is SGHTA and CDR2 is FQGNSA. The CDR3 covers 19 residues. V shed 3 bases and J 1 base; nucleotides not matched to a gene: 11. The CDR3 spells CASSLDIAGGPQSYNEQFF. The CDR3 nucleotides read TGTGCCAGCAGCTTGGACATAGCGGGAGGGCCCCAATCCTACAATGAGCAGTTCTTC.

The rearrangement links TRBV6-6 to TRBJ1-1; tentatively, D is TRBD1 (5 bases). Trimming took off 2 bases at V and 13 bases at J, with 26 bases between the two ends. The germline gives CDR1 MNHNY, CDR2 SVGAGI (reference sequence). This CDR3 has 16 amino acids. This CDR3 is CASSYADGRGPGGSFF. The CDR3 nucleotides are TGTGCCAGCAGTTACGCGGATGGTAGGGGTCCTGGCGGGAGTTTCTTT.

DNA for the CDR3: TGTGCCACCAGCAGAGATGATGGGGGGACCTACGAGCAGTACTTC. It specifies CATSRDDGGTYEQYF. V and J are TRBV15 and TRBJ2-7, with D possibly matching TRBD2 (6 bases). This CDR3 contains 15 residues. V shed 0 bases and J shed 2 bases, with 11 bases lying between them. Germline assignment: CDR1 LNHNV and CDR2 YYDKDF (reference sequence).

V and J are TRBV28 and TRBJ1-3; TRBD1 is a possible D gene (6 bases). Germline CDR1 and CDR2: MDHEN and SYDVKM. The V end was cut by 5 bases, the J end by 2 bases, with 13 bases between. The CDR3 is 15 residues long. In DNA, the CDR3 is TGTGCCAGCAGTCCTAACACAGGGCCTGGAAACACCATATATTTT. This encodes CASSPNTGPGNTIYF. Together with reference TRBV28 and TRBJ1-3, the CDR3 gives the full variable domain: DVKVTQSSRYLVKRTGEKVFLECVQDMDHENMFWYRQDPGLGLRLIYFSYDVKMKEKGDIPEGYSVSREKKERFSLILESASTNQTSMYLCASSPNTGPGNTIYFGEGSWLTVV.

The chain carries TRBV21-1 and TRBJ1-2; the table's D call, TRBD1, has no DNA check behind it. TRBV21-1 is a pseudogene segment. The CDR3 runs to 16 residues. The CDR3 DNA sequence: TGTGCCAGCAGCAAAGAGGGGACACCCCCTAACTATGGCTACACCTTC. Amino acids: CASSKEGTPPNYGYTF.

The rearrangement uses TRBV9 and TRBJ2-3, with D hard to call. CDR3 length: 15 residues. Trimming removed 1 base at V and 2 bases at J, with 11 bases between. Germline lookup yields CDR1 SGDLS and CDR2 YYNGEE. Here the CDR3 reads CASSVNSRFTDTQYF. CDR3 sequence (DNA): TGTGCCAGCAGCGTAAACTCGCGGTTCACAGATACGCAGTATTTT.

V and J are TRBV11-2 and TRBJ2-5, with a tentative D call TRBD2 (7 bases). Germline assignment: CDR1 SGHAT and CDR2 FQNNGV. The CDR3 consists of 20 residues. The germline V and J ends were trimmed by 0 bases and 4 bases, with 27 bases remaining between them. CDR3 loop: CASSLETGGVAGESAETQYF. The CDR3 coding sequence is TGTGCCAGCAGCTTAGAGACAGGAGGAGTGGCGGGAGAAAGTGCAGAGACCCAGTACTTC.

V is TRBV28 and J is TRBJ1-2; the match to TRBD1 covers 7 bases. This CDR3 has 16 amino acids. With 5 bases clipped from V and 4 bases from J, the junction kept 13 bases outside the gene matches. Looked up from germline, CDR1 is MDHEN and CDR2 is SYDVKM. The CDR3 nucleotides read TGTGCCAGCAGTCTTAAATGCCCGGGACAGACCTATGGCTACACCTTC. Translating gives CASSLKCPGQTYGYTF.

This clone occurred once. In DNA form, the CDR3 reads TGCGCCAGCAGCCAAGAGTTCCGGGACAGGGTGACGGACACTGAAGCTTTCTTT. As protein: CASSQEFRDRVTDTEAFF. The chain joins TRBV4-3 to TRBJ1-1, with 9 bases that match TRBD1. The CDR3 extends over 18 amino acids. Germline V lookup: CDR1 LGHNA, CDR2 YSLEER. After removal of 0 bases from V and 3 bases from J, the junction contained 11 bases not matched to a gene.

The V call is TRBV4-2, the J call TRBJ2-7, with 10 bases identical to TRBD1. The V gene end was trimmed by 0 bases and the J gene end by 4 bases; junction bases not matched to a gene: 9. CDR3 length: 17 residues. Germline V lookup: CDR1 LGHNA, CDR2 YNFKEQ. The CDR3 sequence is CASSQEGKGGQGYEQYF. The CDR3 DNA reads TGTGCCAGCAGCCAAGAAGGGAAAGGGGGACAGGGGTACGAGCAGTACTTC.

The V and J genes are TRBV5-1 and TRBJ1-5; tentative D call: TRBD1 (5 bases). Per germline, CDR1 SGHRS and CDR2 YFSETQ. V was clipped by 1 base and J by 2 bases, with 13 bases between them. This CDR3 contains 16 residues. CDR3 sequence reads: CASSLWGEWGNQPQHF. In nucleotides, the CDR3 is TGCGCCAGCAGCTTGTGGGGGGAGTGGGGCAATCAGCCCCAGCATTTT.

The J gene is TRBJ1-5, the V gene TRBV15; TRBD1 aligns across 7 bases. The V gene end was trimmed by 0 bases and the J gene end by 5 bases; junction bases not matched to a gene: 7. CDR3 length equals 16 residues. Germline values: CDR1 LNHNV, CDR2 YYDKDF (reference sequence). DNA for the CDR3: TGTGCCACCAGCAGAGACCTCAGGGGGTGGCATCAGCCCCAGCATTTT. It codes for CATSRDLRGWHQPQHF.

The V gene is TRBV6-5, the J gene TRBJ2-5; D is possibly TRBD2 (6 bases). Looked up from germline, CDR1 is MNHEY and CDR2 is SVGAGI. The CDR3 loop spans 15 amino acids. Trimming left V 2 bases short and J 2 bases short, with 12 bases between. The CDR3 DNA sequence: TGTGCCAGCAGTTACCCCCAGCTAGCGCAAGAGACCCAGTACTTC. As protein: CASSYPQLAQETQYF.

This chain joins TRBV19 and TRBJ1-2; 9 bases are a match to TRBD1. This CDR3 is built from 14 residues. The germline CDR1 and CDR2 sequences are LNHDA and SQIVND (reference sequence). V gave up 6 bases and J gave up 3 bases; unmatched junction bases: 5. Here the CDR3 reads CASSPRTGDYGYTF. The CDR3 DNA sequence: TGTGCCAGTAGCCCCCGGACAGGGGACTATGGCTACACCTTC. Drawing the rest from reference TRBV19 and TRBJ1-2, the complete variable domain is DGGITQSPKYLFRKEGQNVTLSCEQNLNHDAMYWYRQDPGQGLRLIYYSQIVNDFQKGDIAEGYSVSREKKESFPLTVTSAQKNPTAFYLCASSPRTGDYGYTFGSGTRLTVV.

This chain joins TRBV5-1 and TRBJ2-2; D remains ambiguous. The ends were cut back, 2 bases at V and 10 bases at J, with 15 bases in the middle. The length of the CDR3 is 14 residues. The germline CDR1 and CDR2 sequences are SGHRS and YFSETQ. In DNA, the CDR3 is TGCGCCAGCAGCTTAAATTCCCTATCGCTGGAGCTGTTTTTT. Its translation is CASSLNSLSLELFF. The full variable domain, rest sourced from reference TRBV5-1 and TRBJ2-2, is KAGVTQTPRYLIKTRGQQVTLSCSPISGHRSVSWYQQTPGQGLQFLFEYFSETQRNKGNFPGRFSGRQFSNSRSEMNVSTLELGDSALYLCASSLNSLSLELFFGEGSRLTVL.

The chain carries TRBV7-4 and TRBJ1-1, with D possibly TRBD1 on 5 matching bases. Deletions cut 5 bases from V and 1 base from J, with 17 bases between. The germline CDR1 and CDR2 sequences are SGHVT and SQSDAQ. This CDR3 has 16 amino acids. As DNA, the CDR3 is TGTGCCAGCAGCGCTCTACCCTCGGGGGAGAACACTGAAGCTTTCTTT. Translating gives CASSALPSGENTEAFF.

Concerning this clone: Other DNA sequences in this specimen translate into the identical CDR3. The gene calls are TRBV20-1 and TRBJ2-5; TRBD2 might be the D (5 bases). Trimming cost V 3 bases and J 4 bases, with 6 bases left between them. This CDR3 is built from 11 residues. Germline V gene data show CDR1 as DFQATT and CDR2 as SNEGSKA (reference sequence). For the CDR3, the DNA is TGCAGTGCTAGGGGGAGAGAGACCCAGTACTTC. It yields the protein CSARGRETQYF.

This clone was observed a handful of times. The CDR3 region is CASSSLRRDEQYF. The CDR3 DNA is TGTGCCAGCAGCTCCCTCCGGAGGGACGAGCAGTACTTC. V gene TRBV21-1 combines with J gene TRBJ2-7; the D segment call TRBD2 is taken from the table without a DNA check. TRBV21-1 has pseudogene status. The CDR3 consists of 13 residues.

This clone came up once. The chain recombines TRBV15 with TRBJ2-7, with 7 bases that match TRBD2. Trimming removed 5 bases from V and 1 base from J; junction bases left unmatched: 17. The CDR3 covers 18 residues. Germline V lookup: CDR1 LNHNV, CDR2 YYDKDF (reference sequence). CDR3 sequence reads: CATSGPKEAGAGSYEQYF. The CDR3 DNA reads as TGTGCCACCAGCGGTCCGAAAGAGGCGGGAGCGGGTTCCTACGAGCAGTACTTC.